A selection of T cell receptor beta chains follows, all from one sample in a study of T cell repertoires in cytomegalovirus infection. TCRdb reprocessed the reads via MiXCR and lists one record per CDR3 protein. The sample yields 500,000 or so distinct CDR3 sequences, 16% seen once. The source material was CD8+ T cells from PBMCs. These receptors came from a human donor in good health (CMV status not recorded). Some clones in this sample may be carry-over from other donors' samples. Both conserved end residues are part of each CDR3. The D gene is left open where the match is weak. Only part of the rows carry a size: once, few, many, or a class if the clone is expanded.

d_call: .
j_call: TRBJ1-1
v_call: TRBV12-3/TRBV12-4
clone_size: many
cdr3_nt: TGTGCCAGCAGTTTCGACGCTTTGAACACTGAAGCTTTCTTT
cdr3_aa: CASSFDALNTEAFF

d_call: TRBD2
j_call: TRBJ2-2
v_call: TRBV6-6
clone_size: few
cdr3_nt: TGTGCCAGCAGTTACCTGGGACTAGCGGGATCCGACACCGGGGAGCTGTTTTTT
cdr3_aa: CASSYLGLAGSDTGELFF

d_call: .
j_call: TRBJ2-1
v_call: TRBV6-4
clone_size: .
cdr3_nt: TGTGCCAGCAGCGCCTACGACAGCTCCTACAATGAGCAGTTCTTC
cdr3_aa: CASSAYDSSYNEQFF

d_call: TRBD2
j_call: TRBJ2-1
v_call: TRBV7-2
clone_size: many
cdr3_nt: TGTGCCAGCAGGATGCTAGCGGGAGAGCTTGAGCAGTTCTTC
cdr3_aa: CASRMLAGELEQFF

d_call: TRBD2
j_call: TRBJ2-1
v_call: TRBV20-1
clone_size: .
cdr3_nt: TGCAGTGCTTACGCCAGCGGGAGGCGATCTTCCTACAATGAGCAGTTCTTC
cdr3_aa: CSAYASGRRSSYNEQFF

d_call: TRBD1
j_call: TRBJ1-1
v_call: TRBV6-1
clone_size: many
cdr3_nt: TGTGCCAGCAGGGCCAGGACAGGGAACACTGAAGCTTTCTTT
cdr3_aa: CASRARTGNTEAFF

d_call: TRBD2
j_call: TRBJ2-1
v_call: TRBV29-1
clone_size: once
cdr3_nt: TGCAGCGGCTCCGGGGCGGGAGCTGAGCAGTTCTTC
cdr3_aa: CSGSGAGAEQFF

d_call: TRBD2
j_call: TRBJ2-1
v_call: TRBV20-1
clone_size: .
cdr3_nt: TGCAGTGCTAGGACTAGCGGGAACAATGAGCAGTTCTTC
cdr3_aa: CSARTSGNNEQFF

d_call: TRBD1
j_call: TRBJ1-1
v_call: TRBV7-8
clone_size: .
cdr3_nt: TGTGCCAGCAGCCGTAGCCAGGGGGCGGGGACTGAAGCTTTCTTT
cdr3_aa: CASSRSQGAGTEAFF

d_call: .
j_call: TRBJ2-6
v_call: TRBV6-4
clone_size: few
cdr3_nt: TGTGCCAGCAGTGAGAAGCTCTCTGGGGCCAACGTCCTGACTTTC
cdr3_aa: CASSEKLSGANVLTF

d_call: .
j_call: TRBJ2-2
v_call: TRBV6-6
clone_size: .
cdr3_nt: TGTGCCAGCAAGTATAGTTTTGAGTCCCTGAACACCGGGGAGCTGTTTTTT
cdr3_aa: CASKYSFESLNTGELFF

d_call: .
j_call: TRBJ1-2
v_call: TRBV7-3
clone_size: many
cdr3_nt: TGTGCCAGCAGCATTACAGGAGGGGATGGCTACACCTTC
cdr3_aa: CASSITGGDGYTF

d_call: .
j_call: TRBJ1-1
v_call: TRBV7-8
clone_size: many
cdr3_nt: TGTGCCAGCAGCTTAGGCTCCAGGGGCACTGAAGCTTTCTTT
cdr3_aa: CASSLGSRGTEAFF

d_call: TRBD1
j_call: TRBJ2-3
v_call: TRBV24-1
clone_size: .
cdr3_nt: TGTGCCACCAGTGATTTGATGCTGGGGACAGGGGGTGTAGATACGCAGTATTTT
cdr3_aa: CATSDLMLGTGGVDTQYF

d_call: .
j_call: TRBJ1-4
v_call: TRBV19
clone_size: .
cdr3_nt: TGTGCCAGTAGTATAGGCGAAAAACTGTTTTTT
cdr3_aa: CASSIGEKLFF

d_call: .
j_call: TRBJ1-1
v_call: TRBV27
clone_size: many
cdr3_nt: TGTGCCAGCAGTTTAACTGGCAGGTCCATGAACACTGAAGCTTTCTTT
cdr3_aa: CASSLTGRSMNTEAFF

d_call: .
j_call: TRBJ1-5
v_call: TRBV28
clone_size: few
cdr3_nt: TGTGCCAGCAACCCTAGGCCATTTCAGCCCCAGCATTTT
cdr3_aa: CASNPRPFQPQHF

d_call: .
j_call: TRBJ2-1
v_call: TRBV12-3/TRBV12-4
clone_size: many
cdr3_nt: TGTGCCAGCAGTCCGGACCTCAATGAGCAGTTCTTC
cdr3_aa: CASSPDLNEQFF

d_call: TRBD2
j_call: TRBJ2-3
v_call: TRBV7-9
clone_size: few
cdr3_nt: TGTGCCAGCAGCCTAGCGACCGTAGCGGGGGCGGCAGATACGCAGTATTTT
cdr3_aa: CASSLATVAGAADTQYF

d_call: .
j_call: TRBJ2-2
v_call: TRBV28
clone_size: few
cdr3_nt: TGTGCCGCCGCGTCGACTACCACCGGGGAGCTGTTTTTT
cdr3_aa: CAAASTTTGELFF

d_call: .
j_call: TRBJ1-2
v_call: TRBV14
clone_size: few
cdr3_nt: TGTGCCAGCAGCCATCCCTCGCGGGGAGGGGACTATGGCTACACCTTC
cdr3_aa: CASSHPSRGGDYGYTF

d_call: TRBD1
j_call: TRBJ1-5
v_call: TRBV20-1
clone_size: many
cdr3_nt: TGCAGTGCTAGACTACTCACAGGGGAGGGCAATCAGCCCCAGCATTTT
cdr3_aa: CSARLLTGEGNQPQHF

d_call: .
j_call: TRBJ2-2
v_call: TRBV5-1
clone_size: .
cdr3_nt: TGCGCCAGCAGCTTGGCCGTCGGCCTATTGGCTACCGGGGAGCTGTTTTTT
cdr3_aa: CASSLAVGLLATGELFF